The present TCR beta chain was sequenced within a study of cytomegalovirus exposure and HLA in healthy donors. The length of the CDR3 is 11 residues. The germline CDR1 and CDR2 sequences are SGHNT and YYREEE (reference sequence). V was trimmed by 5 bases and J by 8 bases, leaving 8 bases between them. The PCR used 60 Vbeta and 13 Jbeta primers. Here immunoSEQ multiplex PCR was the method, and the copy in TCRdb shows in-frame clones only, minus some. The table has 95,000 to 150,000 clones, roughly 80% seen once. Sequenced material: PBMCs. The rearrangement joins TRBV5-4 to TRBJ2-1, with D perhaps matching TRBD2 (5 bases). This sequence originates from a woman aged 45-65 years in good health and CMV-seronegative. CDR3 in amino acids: CASSVLDEQFF. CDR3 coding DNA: TGTGCCAGCAGTGTACTAGATGAGCAGTTCTTC.